This T cell receptor (beta chain) was sequenced for a study of T cell changes during pregnancy in multiple sclerosis. Assay used: immunoSEQ multiplex PCR; TCRdb lists only in-frame clones, some missing. The sample lists approximately 84,000 clones; roughly 94% were seen once. The source of this sequence is a female donor in good health, enrolled as a control in a pregnancy study. This specimen was peripheral blood, taken in the second trimester of pregnancy.

The CDR3 DNA follows: TGTGCCAGTAGTGGGAGCCTAGCGGGAGGGCTCACCGGGGAGCTGTTTTTT. Its translation: CASSGSLAGGLTGELFF. The V gene is TRBV19, the J gene TRBJ2-2, with TRBD2 identical over 12 bases. CDR1 LNHDA and CDR2 SQIVND come from the germline V gene (reference sequence). Trimming at V came to 5 bases and at J to 4 bases, leaving 8 bases not matched to a gene. This CDR3 comprises 17 residues.